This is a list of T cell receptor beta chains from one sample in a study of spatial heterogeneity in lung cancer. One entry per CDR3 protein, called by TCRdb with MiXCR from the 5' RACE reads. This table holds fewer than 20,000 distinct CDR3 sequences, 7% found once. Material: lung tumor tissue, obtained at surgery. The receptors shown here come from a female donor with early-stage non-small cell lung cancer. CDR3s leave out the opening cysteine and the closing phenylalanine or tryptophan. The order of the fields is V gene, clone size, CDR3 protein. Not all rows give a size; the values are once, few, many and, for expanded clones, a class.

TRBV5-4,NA,ASRVGGPNYSPLH
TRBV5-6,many,ASSSTGRGGGETQY
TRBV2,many,ASTAPSGTARK
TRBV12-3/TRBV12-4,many,ASRADRGGTEAF
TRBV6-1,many,ASSDGPLFTGELF
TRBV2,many,ASSENPNTGELF
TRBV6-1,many,ASRGPSGTPASGEQF
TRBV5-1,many,ASKGQFSYEQY
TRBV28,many,ASTSRGDTQY
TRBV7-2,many,ASSIDRARNTIY
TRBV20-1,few,SAWTSSGNQPQH
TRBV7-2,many,ASSLTGGAIYGYT
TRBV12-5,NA,ASGLPHCLGISPQETQY
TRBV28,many,ASSRGRDYGYT
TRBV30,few,AWTRGASYEQY
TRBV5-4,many,ASSFRGTNTEAF
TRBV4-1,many,ASSQDGTGRLQPQH
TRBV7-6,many,ASSLGTSQQDTQY
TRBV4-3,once,ASNQDRGGQETQY
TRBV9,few,ASSVLGQGSGNTIY
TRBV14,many,ASSQDNGDTQY
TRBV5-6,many,ASSLGPGGYEQY
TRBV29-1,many,SVRGSDEQF
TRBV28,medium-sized,ASNTRASGAIKETQY
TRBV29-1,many,SAGTVTDTQY
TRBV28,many,ASSPQMSQPQH
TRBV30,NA,AGLEGATNEKLF